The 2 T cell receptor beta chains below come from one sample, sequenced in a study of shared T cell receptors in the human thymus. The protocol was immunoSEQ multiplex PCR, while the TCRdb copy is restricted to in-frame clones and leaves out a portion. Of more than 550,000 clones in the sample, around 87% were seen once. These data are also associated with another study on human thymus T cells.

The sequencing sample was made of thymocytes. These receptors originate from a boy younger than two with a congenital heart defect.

The CDR3 region is CASRGTSGGLYQETQYF. CDR3 DNA sequence: TGTGCCAGCAGGGGGACTAGCGGGGGGTTGTACCAAGAGACCCAGTACTTC. The rearrangement links TRBV7-9 to TRBJ2-5, with 15 positions matching TRBD2. The CDR3 consists of 17 residues. Germline V gene data show CDR1 as SEHNR and CDR2 as FQNEAQ (reference sequence). With V trimmed by 6 bases and J by 0 bases, 5 bases remained unmatched.

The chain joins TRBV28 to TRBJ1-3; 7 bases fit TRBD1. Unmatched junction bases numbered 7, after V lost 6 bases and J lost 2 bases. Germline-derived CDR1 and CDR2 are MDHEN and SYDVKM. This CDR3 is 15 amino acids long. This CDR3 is CASSQPTGTGNTIYF. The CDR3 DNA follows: TGTGCCAGCAGCCAACCGACAGGGACTGGAAACACCATATATTTT.